This is a list of T cell receptor beta chains from one sample in a study of control samples from healthy donors and cancer patients. Method: immunoSEQ multiplex PCR; TCRdb's copy keeps in-frame clones and lacks some. This table holds roughly 200,000 clones, roughly nine tenths found once. The sequenced sample consisted of blood. These receptors all stem from a man under 40 in good health. Both conserved end residues are part of each CDR3. The D gene is left open where the match is weak. The size entry is marked missing in some rows and otherwise reads once, few, many or a size class.

clone size: .
D gene: TRBD2
J gene: TRBJ2-3
V gene: TRBV5-6
CDR3 DNA: TGTGCCAGCAGCTTTCCGACTAGCGGGGGGATGGATACGCAGTATTTT
CDR3 protein: CASSFPTSGGMDTQYF

clone size: .
D gene: .
J gene: TRBJ1-1
V gene: TRBV2
CDR3 DNA: TGTGCCAGCAGGGGGACCGATCAGAACACTGAAGCTTTCTTT
CDR3 protein: CASRGTDQNTEAFF

clone size: .
D gene: .
J gene: TRBJ1-3
V gene: TRBV6-2/TRBV6-3
CDR3 DNA: TGTGCCAGCAGTACGTCTGGAAACACCATATATTTT
CDR3 protein: CASSTSGNTIYF

clone size: once
D gene: .
J gene: TRBJ2-7
V gene: TRBV30
CDR3 DNA: TGTGCCTGGAGTGGGCCAGTAAGAGTTTACGAGCAGTACTTC
CDR3 protein: CAWSGPVRVYEQYF

clone size: .
D gene: .
J gene: TRBJ1-2
V gene: TRBV27
CDR3 DNA: TGTGCCAGCAGATCAGGGCCAGCTGCATGGGGCTACACCTTC
CDR3 protein: CASRSGPAAWGYTF

clone size: few
D gene: .
J gene: TRBJ2-7
V gene: TRBV2
CDR3 DNA: TGTGCCAGCAGTGAAGTGCCCAAGGACGAGCAGTACTTC
CDR3 protein: CASSEVPKDEQYF

clone size: .
D gene: .
J gene: TRBJ1-1
V gene: TRBV2
CDR3 DNA: TGTGCCAGCAGTACGGGGATGAACACTGAAGCTTTCTTT
CDR3 protein: CASSTGMNTEAFF

clone size: .
D gene: TRBD1
J gene: TRBJ1-5
V gene: TRBV7-2
CDR3 DNA: TGTGCCAGCAGCCGGACAGGGGCGGGCAATCAGCCCCAGCATTTT
CDR3 protein: CASSRTGAGNQPQHF

clone size: .
D gene: .
J gene: TRBJ1-4
V gene: TRBV18
CDR3 DNA: TGTGCCAGCTCACCAGGGGTGGGAGAAAAACTGTTTTTT
CDR3 protein: CASSPGVGEKLFF

clone size: .
D gene: .
J gene: TRBJ2-3
V gene: TRBV5-8
CDR3 DNA: TGTGCCCACGAGAACAGACCAGATACGCAGTATTTT
CDR3 protein: CAHENRPDTQYF

clone size: .
D gene: TRBD1
J gene: TRBJ2-1
V gene: TRBV5-4
CDR3 DNA: TGTGCCAGCAGCCGGGACAGGGGGCTTTACAATGAGCAGTTCTTC
CDR3 protein: CASSRDRGLYNEQFF

clone size: .
D gene: TRBD1
J gene: TRBJ1-1
V gene: TRBV6-5
CDR3 DNA: TGTGCCAGCAGAGGGGACAGAGGCCACTACACTGAAGCTTTCTTT
CDR3 protein: CASRGDRGHYTEAFF

clone size: .
D gene: .
J gene: TRBJ1-2
V gene: TRBV3-1/TRBV3-2
CDR3 DNA: TGTGCCAGCAGCCAAGGCGCCTATGGCTACACCTTC
CDR3 protein: CASSQGAYGYTF

clone size: once
D gene: TRBD1
J gene: TRBJ1-6
V gene: TRBV27
CDR3 DNA: TGTGCCAGCAAATTGACGGGACAGAACTCACCCCTCCACTTT
CDR3 protein: CASKLTGQNSPLHF

clone size: few
D gene: TRBD2
J gene: TRBJ2-7
V gene: TRBV7-2
CDR3 DNA: TGTGCCAGCAGCTCAGAGCGGGGTCCGCAGTACTTC
CDR3 protein: CASSSERGPQYF

clone size: once
D gene: .
J gene: TRBJ1-6
V gene: TRBV9
CDR3 DNA: TGTGCCAGCAGCCGGGAGGTTCTGGAATCATATAATTCACCCCTCCACTTT
CDR3 protein: CASSREVLESYNSPLHF

clone size: .
D gene: TRBD1
J gene: TRBJ2-1
V gene: TRBV3-1/TRBV3-2
CDR3 DNA: TGTGCCAGCAGCCAATGGGACAGGGGGGATATTGGGGATGAGCAGTTCTTC
CDR3 protein: CASSQWDRGDIGDEQFF

clone size: .
D gene: .
J gene: TRBJ2-5
V gene: TRBV21-1
CDR3 DNA: TGTGCCAGCAGCAAAGCGCCGAGTCGAACAGGGAGTCCAGAGACCCAGTACTTC
CDR3 protein: CASSKAPSRTGSPETQYF